This TCR beta chain was sequenced in a study of molecular identifiers for immune sequencing clone quantification. The J segment lost 4 bases and the V segment lost 4 bases, leaving 7 bases of the junction unmatched. CDR3 length equals 15 residues. TCRdb processed the PCR reads anew with MiXCR; each CDR3 protein has one entry. The data contain around 470,000 distinct CDR3 sequences, about 26% of them seen just once; the ten biggest clones take up about 0.75%. For this clonotype: A read error may be the cause here, since a much bigger clone is one base away.

The rearrangement joins TRBV12-3 or TRBV12-4 to TRBJ2-3, with 8 bases lining up with TRBD2. Specimen: naive CD8+ T cells from blood, with Jurkat cell RNA spiked in. Noted subset: FACS-sorted CD8+CD4-CCR7+CD45RA+ naive T cells. This sequence was found in a human donor in good health. Some libraries in this study had Jurkat cell RNA spiked in. The CDR3 loop reads CASSSGGRSPDTQYF. Here the CDR3 DNA reads TGTGCCAGCAGTTCAGGCGGGAGGTCGCCAGATACGCAGTATTTT.